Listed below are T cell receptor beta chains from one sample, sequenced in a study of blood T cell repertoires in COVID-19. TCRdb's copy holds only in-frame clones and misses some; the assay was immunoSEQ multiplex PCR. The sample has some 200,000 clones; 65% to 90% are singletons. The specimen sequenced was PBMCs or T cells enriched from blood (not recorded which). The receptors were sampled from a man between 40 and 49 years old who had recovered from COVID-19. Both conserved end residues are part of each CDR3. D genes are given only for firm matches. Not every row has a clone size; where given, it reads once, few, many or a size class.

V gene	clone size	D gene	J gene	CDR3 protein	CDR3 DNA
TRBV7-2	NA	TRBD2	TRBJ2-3	CASSRTSGMADTQYF	TGTGCCAGCAGCCGGACTAGCGGGATGGCAGATACGCAGTATTTT
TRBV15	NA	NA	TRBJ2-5	CATSREEGRETQYF	TGTGCCACCAGCAGAGAGGAGGGGCGGGAGACCCAGTACTTC
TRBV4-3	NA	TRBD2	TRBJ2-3	CASSQDAGTSGFMVTQYF	TGCGCCAGCAGCCAAGATGCGGGGACTAGTGGTTTCATGGTTACGCAGTATTTT
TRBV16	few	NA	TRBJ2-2	CASSPLHRGGTGELFF	TGTGCCAGCAGCCCCCTCCACAGGGGAGGTACCGGGGAGCTGTTTTTT
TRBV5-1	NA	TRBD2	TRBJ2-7	CASSLDQGLAREQYF	TGCGCCAGCAGCTTGGACCAAGGACTAGCCAGAGAGCAGTACTTC
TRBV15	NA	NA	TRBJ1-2	CATRTDLGAFSGYTF	TGTGCCACCAGGACGGACCTTGGGGCCTTCTCCGGCTACACCTTC
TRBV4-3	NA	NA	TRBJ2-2	CASSQARAWNTGELFF	TGCGCCAGCAGCCAAGCGCGGGCCTGGAACACCGGGGAGCTGTTTTTT
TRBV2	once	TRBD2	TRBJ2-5	CASRGASGQETQYF	TGTGCCAGCCGTGGGGCTAGCGGCCAAGAGACCCAGTACTTC
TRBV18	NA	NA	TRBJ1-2	CASSPGTREGYTF	TGTGCCAGCTCGCCTGGGACCCGGGAGGGCTACACCTTC
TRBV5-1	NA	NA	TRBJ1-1	CASSLVSGDGYTEAFF	TGCGCCAGCAGCTTGGTGTCAGGGGACGGATACACTGAAGCTTTCTTT
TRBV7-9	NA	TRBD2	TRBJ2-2	CASSLTAGVNTGELFF	TGTGCCAGCAGCTTGACAGCGGGAGTGAACACCGGGGAGCTGTTTTTT
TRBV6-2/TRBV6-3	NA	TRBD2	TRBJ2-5	CASSYFLGTSGKQTQYF	TGTGCCAGCAGTTACTTCCTCGGGACTAGCGGGAAGCAGACCCAGTACTTC
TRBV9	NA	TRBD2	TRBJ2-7	CASSFGTNSYDINYEQYF	TGTGCCAGCAGCTTTGGGACTAACTCCTATGATATCAACTACGAGCAGTACTTC
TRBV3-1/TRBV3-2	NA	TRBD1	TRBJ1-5	CASSQEGTGDQPQHF	TGTGCCAGCAGCCAAGAAGGGACAGGCGATCAGCCCCAGCATTTT
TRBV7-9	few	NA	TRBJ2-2	CASQGGYTGELFF	TGTGCCTCCCAGGGGGGTTATACCGGGGAGCTGTTTTTT
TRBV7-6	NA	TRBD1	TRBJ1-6	CASSLAGQANSPLHF	TGTGCCAGCAGCTTAGCGGGACAGGCTAATTCACCCCTCCACTTT
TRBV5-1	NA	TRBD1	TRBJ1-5	CASSPDGTGYNQPQHF	TGCGCCAGCAGCCCCGACGGGACAGGGTACAATCAGCCCCAGCATTTT
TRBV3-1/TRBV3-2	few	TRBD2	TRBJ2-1	CASSPGEGEQFF	TGTGCCAGCAGCCCGGGGGAGGGTGAGCAGTTCTTC
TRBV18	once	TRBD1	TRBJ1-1	CASSPQGARTEAFF	TGTGCCAGCTCACCGCAGGGGGCGCGGACTGAAGCTTTCTTT
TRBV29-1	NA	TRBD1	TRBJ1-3	CSVRQGASGNTIYF	TGCAGCGTCCGACAGGGGGCTTCTGGAAACACCATATATTTT
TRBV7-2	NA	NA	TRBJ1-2	CASSLANPLSSYGYTF	TGTGCCAGCAGCTTAGCCAACCCGCTATCCTCCTATGGCTACACCTTC